The clone carrying this TCR beta chain was found many times. Its antigen is undetermined. As previously described, bulk TCR libraries were made using listed TCR primers. TCRdb re-analysed the PCR reads in MiXCR, keeping a single row per CDR3 protein. Among 490,000 or so distinct CDR3 sequences listed, 20% to 25% were seen once. This specimen comes from a study of molecular identifiers for immune sequencing clone quantification. Whole-study findings and limits: With a barcode shared among identical TCR molecules, highly expanded clone sizes could be underestimated. Whereas clones above 20 RNA copies held under 1% of naive-cell molecules, they held over 98% of effector molecules.

Trimming removed 8 bases from V and 1 base from J, with 8 bases in between. The germline V gene encodes CDR1 ENHRY and CDR2 SYGVKD. This CDR3 is built from 12 residues. This receptor was identified in a human donor in good health. Some libraries in this study had Jurkat cell RNA spiked in. Sequenced input: naive CD8+ T cells from blood, with Jurkat cell RNA spiked in. Subset: FACS-sorted CD8+CD4-CCR7+CD45RA+ naive T cells. V is TRBV10-3 and J is TRBJ2-5; possible D gene TRBD2, 5 bases. CDR3 protein: CAIEGFQETQYF. The DNA for the CDR3 is TGTGCCATCGAGGGATTCCAAGAGACCCAGTACTTC.